This TCR beta chain derives from a study of cytomegalovirus exposure and HLA in healthy donors. Whole-study results and caveats: A later analysis showed HLA-associated TCR beta chains outstripping equally common others in clonal expansion.

The CDR3 length is 15 residues. In germline, CDR1 is LGHNA, CDR2 YSLEER. V trimming: 2 bases; J trimming: 6 bases; junction bases outside the gene matches: 6. This clone was detected once. The antigen remains undetermined. Researchers ran the PCR with 60 Vbeta and 13 Jbeta primers. Sequencing was performed with immunoSEQ multiplex PCR; in TCRdb, only in-frame clones are kept and a portion is missing. The sample consists of more than 150,000 clones, approximately 80% of them appearing once. Donors likely had unrecorded immune exposures despite being nominally healthy when sampled. The V and J genes are TRBV4-3 and TRBJ1-1, with TRBD1 identical over 10 bases. The specimen sequenced was PBMCs. This sequence originates from a woman aged 45-65 years in good health and CMV-seropositive. CDR3 amino acids: CASSQLTGGEAEAFF. The CDR3 nucleotides read TGCGCCAGCAGCCAATTGACAGGGGGCGAGGCTGAAGCTTTCTTT.